A single sample gave rise to the 29 T cell receptor beta chains below, sequenced in a study of blood T cells in healthy people across ages. It was with a sample-barcoded 5' primer and a J-beta primer mix that a second PCR of roughly 7 to 12 cycles was run. TCRdb passed the 5' RACE reads through MiXCR, listing each CDR3 protein once. The top ten hold around a sixth of the sample, which has hundreds of thousands of distinct CDR3 sequences, less than 35% seen once. The sequenced sample was blood. The receptors originated from a woman older than 75 in good health.

This clonotype was detected once. With a much larger clone just one base away, this may be a read error. This rearrangement joins TRBV20-1 to TRBJ2-7; a possible D gene is TRBD2 (6 bases). From germline, CDR1 is DFQATT and CDR2 SNEGSKA (reference sequence). CDR3 length: 12 amino acids. CDR3 bases: TGCAGTGTTAGAGTCCCCGGACTAACCCAGTACTTC. Its translation: CSVRVPGLTQYF.

This clonotype was seen ten or more times. The rearrangement uses TRBV12-3 or TRBV12-4 and TRBJ2-7, with 10 bases that match TRBD1. V trimming: 3 bases; J trimming: 3 bases; junction bases outside the gene matches: 2. The CDR3 length is 14 residues. The CDR3 DNA follows: TGTGCCAGCAGTTTTTGGGACAGGGGCTACGAGCAGTACTTC. This encodes CASSFWDRGYEQYF.

This clonotype was observed many times. The CDR3 protein is CASSHRGQGTSGANVLTF. The CDR3 bases are TGTGCCAGCAGCCACAGAGGACAGGGGACTTCTGGGGCCAACGTCCTGACTTTC. The chain uses TRBV7-2 and TRBJ2-6; 9 nucleotides match TRBD1. This CDR3 region has 18 residues. V lost 5 bases to trimming and J lost 1 base; unmatched junction nucleotides: 9. Germline lookup yields CDR1 SGHTA and CDR2 FQGNSA.

Note on this clonotype: A much larger clone lies a single base off, so this may be a read error. The chain combines TRBV7-2 with TRBJ2-1; D may be TRBD2 (5 bases). CDR1 and CDR2 (germline): SGHTA, FQGNSA. This CDR3 region has 13 residues. CDR3 residues: CASNLANIGGQFF. The CDR3 region has the DNA TGTGCCAGCAACTTAGCGAACATCGGAGGGCAGTTCTTC.

This clonotype was recorded many times. The rearrangement uses TRBV5-6 and TRBJ1-2; D ambiguous. The V end lost 5 bases, the J end lost 2 bases, and 16 bases lay between the germline ends. The germline V gene encodes CDR1 SGHDT and CDR2 YYEEEE. This CDR3 has 15 amino acids. The CDR3 nucleotides read TGTGCCAGCAGACCTGGACCGCTGATAAACTATGGCTACACCTTC. Amino acid sequence: CASRPGPLINYGYTF.

This clonotype appeared many times. The rearrangement joins TRBV7-2 to TRBJ1-2; 9 bases are shared with TRBD1. Trimming removed 1 base from V and 0 bases from J; junction bases left unmatched: 6. The CDR3 runs to 17 residues. Looked up from germline, CDR1 is SGHTA and CDR2 is FQGNSA. The CDR3 spells CASSLVGTGKANYGYTF. For the CDR3, the DNA is TGTGCCAGCAGCTTAGTGGGGACAGGGAAAGCTAACTATGGCTACACCTTC.

The V gene is TRBV29-1, the J gene TRBJ2-1, with 8 nucleotides matching TRBD2. CDR1 SQVTM and CDR2 ANQGSEA come from the germline V gene. This CDR3 comprises 14 residues. V gave up 3 bases and J gave up 7 bases; unmatched junction bases: 8. The CDR3, as DNA: TGCAGCGTTGATGCCGAGCGGGAGATAAATGAGCAGTTCTTC. Its protein is CSVDAEREINEQFF.

The sample holds many counts of this clonotype. CDR3 nucleotides: TGTGCCATCAGCCAGGGACAGGGGACTGAAGCTTTCTTT. Translating gives CAISQGQGTEAFF. The chain carries TRBV10-3 and TRBJ1-1, with 10 bases lining up with TRBD1. From germline, CDR1 is ENHRY and CDR2 SYGVKD. The CDR3 spans 13 residues. Trimming took 6 bases from V and 5 from J; bases not matched to a gene: 3.

This clonotype was counted only a few times. V gene TRBV18 combines with J gene TRBJ2-5; TRBD1 matches at 8 bases. CDR1 is KGHSH, CDR2 LQKENI, per germline. J gave up 11 bases and V 4 bases, and 21 bases lay outside the gene matches. This CDR3 is 17 amino acids long. CDR3 bases: TGTGCCAGCTCACTAAGATTAAACCGGGACAGGAACAATGAGCAGTACTTC. Translating gives CASSLRLNRDRNNEQYF.

Notes on this clonotype: Since a much larger clone is just one base distant, this may be a read error. The chain has TRBV5-1 and TRBJ1-2; perhaps TRBD1 as D (5 bases). The CDR3 spans 14 residues. V was cut by 0 bases and J by 7 bases, with 13 bases left in between. CDR1 and CDR2 (germline): SGHRS, YFSETQ. The CDR3 here is CASSLGQSGLGYTF. The CDR3 DNA is TGCGCCAGCAGCTTGGGACAGAGCGGGCTTGGCTACACCTTC.

This clonotype was seen repeatedly, ten times or more. The chain links TRBV13 to TRBJ2-7, with 10 nucleotides matching TRBD1. This CDR3 has 14 amino acids. Unmatched junction bases numbered 13, after V lost 10 bases and J lost 7 bases. Germline V gene lookup returns CDR1 PRHDT and CDR2 FYEKMQ (reference sequence). The CDR3 DNA sequence: TGTGCCACCAAACCGGGACAGGGGTGGGTGGAGCAGTACTTC. This encodes CATKPGQGWVEQYF. Complete variable domain (other parts from reference TRBV13 and TRBJ2-7): AAGVIQSPRHLIKEKRETATLKCYPIPRHDTVYWYQQGPGQDPQFLISFYEKMQSDKGSIPDRFSAQQFSDYHSELNMSSLELGDSALYFCATKPGQGWVEQYFGPGTRLTVT.

There are many counts of this clonotype. V is TRBV5-5 and J is TRBJ2-3, with D possibly being TRBD2 (7 bases). CDR3 size: 16 residues. The V end lost 2 bases, the J end lost 0 bases, and 13 bases lay between the germline ends. Germline assignment: CDR1 SGHKS and CDR2 YYEKEE (reference sequence). The CDR3 DNA is TGTGCCAGCAGCTTCCGGGGGGCCCCTAGCACAGATACGCAGTATTTT. This codes for CASSFRGAPSTDTQYF.

At least ten counts were recorded for this clonotype. The chain has TRBV5-1 and TRBJ2-1; TRBD2 agrees at 15 bases. The germline V gene has CDR1 SGHRS and CDR2 YFSETQ. V shed 4 bases, J shed 7 bases, and the junction held 9 bases outside the gene matches. The CDR3 covers 17 residues. CDR3 region: CASSAGLAGGLDNEQFF. The CDR3 DNA reads TGCGCCAGCAGCGCCGGACTAGCGGGGGGGCTGGATAATGAGCAGTTCTTC.

This clonotype has only a few counts. The chain recombines TRBV15 with TRBJ1-1; tentative D call: TRBD1 (5 bases). V lost 2 bases, J lost 2 bases, and 18 bases lay in between. There are 17 residues in the CDR3. CDR1 LNHNV and CDR2 YYDKDF come from the germline V gene (reference sequence). The CDR3, as DNA: TGTGCCACCAGCAGACCCGTCGGGGGGGTGGCCAACACTGAAGCTTTCTTT. It translates to CATSRPVGGVANTEAFF.

This clonotype was detected a few times. The genes are TRBV7-3 and TRBJ1-3; weak D call: TRBD1 (5 bases). Per germline, CDR1 SGHTA and CDR2 FQGTGA. This CDR3 has 16 amino acids. Trimming removed 1 base from V and 0 bases from J, with 10 bases in between. CDR3 sequence (DNA): TGTGCCAGCAGCTTAATGGGGGGGAGCTCTGGAAACACCATATATTTT. Translating it yields CASSLMGGSSGNTIYF.

Only a few counts were recorded for this clonotype. It may be a read error: a sequence one base away is much more abundant. The chain combines TRBV6-2 or TRBV6-3 with TRBJ2-7; 8 nucleotides agree with TRBD1. There are 14 residues in the CDR3. Trimming at V came to 2 bases and at J to 7 bases, leaving 7 bases not matched to a gene. CDR1 and CDR2 (germline): MNHEY, SVGEGT. Here the CDR3 reads CASSYPYRGDEQYF. The CDR3 region has the DNA TGTGCCAGCAGTTACCCCTACAGGGGGGATGAGCAGTACTTC.

A note on this clonotype: Possible read error: a much larger clone is one base away. The chain is built from TRBV3-1 and TRBJ2-5; D might be TRBD1 (5 bases). The CDR3 spans 13 residues. Germline V gene data show CDR1 as LGHDT and CDR2 as YNNKEL (reference sequence). The V gene lost 3 bases and the J gene lost 11 bases, with 16 bases spanning the gap. In nucleotides, the CDR3 is TGTGCCAGCAGCCACAGGGATCACGACGGGCAGTACTTC. This gives the protein CASSHRDHDGQYF.

This clonotype was picked up many times. The rearrangement joins TRBV20-1 to TRBJ2-1, with TRBD2 identical over 8 bases. After removal of 6 bases from V and 2 bases from J, the junction contained 9 bases not matched to a gene. The germline V gene encodes CDR1 DFQATT and CDR2 SNEGSKA (reference sequence). The CDR3 runs to 15 residues. In DNA, the CDR3 is TGCAGTGCCCATCGGGGTAGCGGGGCCTACAATGAGCAGTTCTTC. It encodes CSAHRGSGAYNEQFF.

The gene calls are TRBV7-9 and TRBJ2-1; D might be TRBD1 or TRBD2, each matching 5 bases. The CDR3 has 15 amino acids. V lost 5 bases to trimming and J lost 3 bases, with 14 bases between them. CDR1 and CDR2 from the germline V gene are SEHNR and FQNEAQ (reference sequence). The chain's CDR3 is CASSPRVGDYNEQFF. The CDR3 coding sequence is TGTGCCAGCAGCCCCCGGGTGGGGGACTACAATGAGCAGTTCTTC.

This clonotype came up a few times. The V gene is TRBV18, the J gene TRBJ2-1; 8 bases agree with TRBD1. The CDR3 length is 14 residues. Per the germline V gene, CDR1 is KGHSH and CDR2 is LQKENI. With V trimmed by 5 bases and J by 9 bases, 9 bases remained unmatched. In nucleotides, the CDR3 is TGTGCCAGCTCAGCCGGCGGACAGGGTGGTGAGCAGTTCTTC. Translation gives CASSAGGQGGEQFF. Full variable domain (remainder filled in from reference TRBV18 and TRBJ2-1): NAGVMQNPRHLVRRRGQEARLRCSPMKGHSHVYWYRQLPEEGLKFMVYLQKENIIDESGMPKERFSAEFPKEGPSILRIQQVVRGDSAAYFCASSAGGQGGEQFFGPGTRLTVL.

For the CDR3, the DNA is TGCGCCAGCAGCTGGGACAGGGTGGGTGAAGCTTTCTTT. It is translated as CASSWDRVGEAFF. V is TRBV5-1 and J is TRBJ1-1; 9 bases line up with TRBD1. The CDR3 contains 13 residues. Germline CDR1 and CDR2: SGHRS and YFSETQ. J lost 7 bases, V lost 3 bases, and 4 bases had no gene match.

The rearrangement uses TRBV5-4 and TRBJ1-1, with D hard to call. Trimming took 0 bases from V and 1 from J, leaving 10 bases between them. Germline values: CDR1 SGHNT, CDR2 YYREEE (reference sequence). The CDR3 length is 15 residues. The CDR3 is CASSLVALKNTEAFF. The CDR3 DNA is TGTGCCAGCAGCTTGGTCGCCCTCAAGAACACTGAAGCTTTCTTT.

Of note for this clonotype: A read error is possible here, since a much larger clone lies one base away. This chain links TRBV20-1 with TRBJ1-5; D possibly corresponds to TRBD1 (5 bases). CDR3 length: 13 residues. Looked up from germline, CDR1 is DFQATT and CDR2 is SNEGSKA (reference sequence). The CDR3 nucleotides read TGCAGTACCTGGGGGGGAGGCAATCGGCCCCAGCATTTT. Residues: CSTWGGGNRPQHF.

The V and J genes are TRBV3-1 and TRBJ1-1; TRBD1 matches 9 bases. In germline, CDR1 is LGHDT, CDR2 YNNKEL (reference sequence). With V trimmed by 1 base and J by 1 base, 13 bases remained unmatched. The CDR3 has 19 amino acids. The CDR3 spells CASSQVRGGQGMRNTEAFF. The DNA of the CDR3 is TGTGCCAGCAGCCAAGTTAGGGGGGGACAGGGAATGCGGAACACTGAAGCTTTCTTT.

Remarks on this clonotype: A much larger clone lies one base from this, so it may be a read error. The chain recombines TRBV7-9 with TRBJ1-1, with TRBD1 matching over 7 bases. This CDR3 comprises 14 residues. V dropped 5 bases and J dropped 2; count of bases not matched to a gene: 5. Per germline, CDR1 SEHNR and CDR2 FQNEAQ (reference sequence). The CDR3 sequence: CASSATGFNTEAFF. The CDR3 region has the DNA TGTGCCAGCAGCGCGACAGGGTTTAACACTGAAGCTTTCTTT.

As regards this clonotype: Just one base apart from a much larger clone, this may be a read error. The genes are TRBV7-9 and TRBJ2-7; TRBD1 matches 11 bases. This CDR3 has 17 residues. Per the germline V gene, CDR1 is SEHNR and CDR2 is FQNEAQ (reference sequence). The ends lost 8 bases at V and 0 bases at J; junction bases unmatched: 12. The CDR3 loop is CASGSKRGTGGSYEQYF. The DNA for the CDR3 is TGTGCCAGCGGCTCCAAAAGGGGGACAGGGGGCTCCTACGAGCAGTACTTC.

This clonotype was recorded at least ten times. This sequence may be a read error, since a much larger clone differs from it by one base. The chain is built from TRBV29-1 and TRBJ2-6; perhaps TRBD1 as D (5 bases). CDR1 is SQVTM, CDR2 ANQGSEA, per germline. This CDR3 comprises 13 residues. CDR3 loop: CSVDGPGANVRTF. The DNA of the CDR3 is TGCAGCGTGGACGGGCCTGGGGCCAACGTCCGGACTTTC.

In regard to this clonotype: A much bigger clone sits one base away, suggesting this may be a read error. This sequence joins TRBV2 and TRBJ2-6; D not resolved. The CDR3 runs to 17 residues. From germline, CDR1 is SNHLY and CDR2 FYNNEI. CDR3 sequence: CVSSERRAFSGANVLTF. As DNA, the CDR3 is TGTGTCAGCAGTGAAAGAAGGGCTTTCTCTGGGGCCAACGTCCTGACTTTC. The whole variable domain, remainder taken from reference TRBV2 and TRBJ2-6, is EPEVTQTPSHQVTQMGQEVILRCVPISNHLYFYWYRQILGQKVEFLVSFYNNEISEKSEIFDDQFSVERPDGSNFTLKIRSTKLEDSAMYFCVSSERRAFSGANVLTFGAGSRLTVL.

This clonotype has a count of ten or more. The chain combines TRBV9 with TRBJ2-1; TRBD1 matches at 7 bases. The CDR3 totals 13 residues. Germline loops: CDR1 SGDLS, CDR2 YYNGEE. Unmatched junction bases numbered 6, after V lost 6 bases and J lost 6 bases. The CDR3 sequence: CASTRNRGNEQFF. The CDR3 DNA reads TGTGCCAGCACCCGAAACAGGGGCAATGAGCAGTTCTTC. Drawing the rest from reference TRBV9 and TRBJ2-1, the complete variable domain is DSGVTQTPKHLITATGQRVTLRCSPRSGDLSVYWYQQSLDQGLQFLIQYYNGEERAKGNILERFSAQQFPDLHSELNLSSLELGDSALYFCASTRNRGNEQFFGPGTRLTVL.